This T cell receptor beta chain originates from a study of T-cell reconstitution after alpha-beta-depleted transplantation in children. Trimming left V 7 bases short and J 5 bases short, with 17 bases between. This CDR3 spans 13 amino acids. CDR1 and CDR2 from the germline V gene are DFQATT and SNEGSKA (reference sequence). Preparation of the TCRbeta library used unique molecular identifiers. TCRdb reprocessed the PCR reads via MiXCR and lists one record per CDR3 protein. Of some 460,000 distinct CDR3 sequences in the sample, 15% to 20% were seen once. The V call is TRBV20-1, the J call TRBJ1-1; unclear D gene. Sequenced here: PBMCs, mostly from graft donor cells, sampled 360 days after TCRalphabeta/CD19-depleted stem cell transplant. The receptor was isolated from a boy under two years old who had a stem cell transplant for Wiskott-Aldrich syndrome, so the T cells may come from the graft donor. Here the CDR3 reads CSVVTTIGTEAFF. The CDR3 DNA reads TGCAGTGTAGTAACTACGATAGGGACTGAAGCTTTCTTT.